Sequencing of this TCR beta chain was carried out in a study of long-term antiretroviral therapy in people with HIV. Overall study: Collection of the earliest samples took place about a decade ahead of the 2015 immediate-ART recommendation. Study-wide results and limits: It was observed that HIV repertoires exhibited narrower CDR3 length ranges than controls.

Investigators performed immunoSEQ version v3.0 at survey level. Repertoires were generated with immunoSEQ multiplex PCR, while TCRdb's copy carries only in-frame clones and drops some. Of 20,000 to 25,000 clones in the sample, approximately 80% were seen once. There are a few counts of this clone. Its antigen is still unknown. A much more abundant neighbour one base away suggests this may be a read error. CDR1 is MGHRA, CDR2 YSYEKL, per germline. V was clipped by 0 bases and J by 6 bases, with 6 bases between them. The CDR3 extends over 13 amino acids. The sample here was unsorted PBMCs, taken 1.6 years after starting antiretroviral therapy. J is TRBJ1-5 and V is TRBV4-1; D gene unclear. This TCR came from a man aged 40-50 years with HIV. The CDR3 here is CASSQDLGQPQHF. CDR3 sequence (DNA): TGCGCCAGCAGCCAAGATCTGGGTCAGCCCCAGCATTTT.